One and the same sample provided the 24 T cell receptor beta chains below, sequenced in a study of blood T cell repertoires in COVID-19. The data were produced by immunoSEQ multiplex PCR, yet TCRdb's version contains in-frame clones alone and is incomplete. The sample yields 23,000 or so clones, over 85% seen once. The specimen sequenced was peripheral blood. All receptors derive from a human donor in a cohort sampled during active COVID-19.

This clone was seen a few times. This chain uses TRBV10-3 with TRBJ1-6, with D possibly TRBD1 on 5 matching bases. The ends were cut back, 2 bases at V and 7 bases at J, with 15 bases in the middle. Germline values: CDR1 ENHRY, CDR2 SYGVKD. CDR3 length equals 16 residues. The DNA for the CDR3 is TGTGCCATCAGTGAGATGCAGGGAGGAAGGAATTCACCCCTCCACTTT. Protein sequence: CAISEMQGGRNSPLHF.

The rearrangement links TRBV6-5 to TRBJ1-2, with TRBD1 matching 7 bases. The V segment lost 5 bases and the J segment 10 bases; nucleotides outside the gene matches: 16. Germline V gene sequence: CDR1 MNHEY, CDR2 SVGAGI. This CDR3 is 15 amino acids long. The CDR3 sequence: CASSPRTGSNVLYTF. Written as DNA, the CDR3 is TGTGCCAGCAGTCCCCGGACAGGAAGCAACGTGCTCTACACCTTC.

This clone came up once. The chain couples TRBV5-1 to TRBJ1-2; D is possibly TRBD1 (5 bases). The CDR3 runs to 14 residues. Trimming stripped 2 bases from V and 0 bases from J, with 8 bases between. CDR1 is SGHRS and CDR2 is YFSETQ in the germline V gene. The CDR3 here is CASSLTGANYGYTF. For the CDR3, the DNA is TGCGCCAGCAGCTTAACAGGAGCTAACTATGGCTACACCTTC.

The CDR3 bases are TGTGCCAGCAGTGAATTGGGGGGGGCCCCCACAGATACGCAGTATTTT. Residues: CASSELGGAPTDTQYF. This rearrangement joins TRBV25-1 to TRBJ2-3; TRBD2 might be the D (7 bases). Germline loops: CDR1 MGHDK, CDR2 SYGVNS. V shed 1 base and J shed 2 bases, with 13 bases lying between them. The CDR3 length is 16 residues.

This clone was counted once. The J gene is TRBJ1-1, the V gene TRBV27; D uncertain. There are 13 residues in the CDR3. Germline CDR1 reads MNHEY; CDR2 reads SMNVEV (reference sequence). The V gene lost 5 bases and the J gene lost 2 bases, with 9 bases spanning the gap. The CDR3 nucleotides read TGTGCCAGCAGTGTCAGGTACAACACTGAAGCTTTCTTT. The encoded protein is CASSVRYNTEAFF.

In this sample, this clone turned up once. The rearrangement joins TRBV6-5 to TRBJ1-5; 11 bases are a match to TRBD1. The germline V gene has CDR1 MNHEY and CDR2 SVGAGI. V shed 2 bases, J shed 6 bases, and the junction held 6 bases outside the gene matches. CDR3 length: 16 residues. The CDR3 spells CASSYVDRGHAQPQHF. The CDR3 region has the DNA TGTGCCAGCAGTTACGTGGACAGGGGGCATGCTCAGCCCCAGCATTTT.

V and J are TRBV6-2 or TRBV6-3 and TRBJ2-5, with 8 nucleotides matching TRBD2. V was clipped by 6 bases and J by 5 bases; unmatched bases: 8. Germline V lookup: CDR1 MNHEY, CDR2 SVGEGT. CDR3 length: 14 amino acids. CDR3 region: CASSRGGAHETQYF. The CDR3 nucleotides are TGTGCCAGCAGCCGGGGGGGGGCTCACGAGACCCAGTACTTC.

The chain links TRBV4-1 to TRBJ2-7; D might be TRBD2 (6 bases). From germline, CDR1 is MGHRA and CDR2 YSYEKL. This CDR3 region has 15 residues. V was pared by 1 base and J by 7 bases, with 17 bases between. The CDR3 DNA is TGCGCCAGCAGCCAAGTAAAACTAGCTGCAACGGAGCAGTACTTC. Residues: CASSQVKLAATEQYF.

The chain joins TRBV9 to TRBJ1-3; no firm D call. CDR1 and CDR2 (germline): SGDLS, YYNGEE. V dropped 4 bases and J dropped 2 bases, with 10 bases sitting between them. The CDR3 is 14 residues long. The CDR3 coding sequence is TGTGCCAGCAGCCCCCCGGGGACTGGAAACACCATATATTTT. Its translation: CASSPPGTGNTIYF. Drawing the rest from reference TRBV9 and TRBJ1-3, the complete variable domain is DSGVTQTPKHLITATGQRVTLRCSPRSGDLSVYWYQQSLDQGLQFLIQYYNGEERAKGNILERFSAQQFPDLHSELNLSSLELGDSALYFCASSPPGTGNTIYFGEGSWLTVV.

The chain joins TRBV6-6 to TRBJ1-1, with D possibly TRBD1 on 5 matching bases. With 4 bases removed from V and 1 base from J, the gap between germline ends came to 16 bases. The V gene's germline CDR1 is MNHNY and CDR2 SVGAGI (reference sequence). This CDR3 has 16 amino acids. CDR3 residues: CASSWGFGAPNTEAFF. In DNA form, the CDR3 reads TGTGCCAGCAGTTGGGGTTTTGGGGCCCCGAACACTGAAGCTTTCTTT.

The chain couples TRBV5-1 to TRBJ2-3, with TRBD2 identical over 10 bases. V lost 4 bases and J lost 6; bases outside the gene matches: 11. The CDR3 runs to 16 residues. Looked up from germline, CDR1 is SGHRS and CDR2 is YFSETQ. CDR3 nucleotides: TGCGCCAGCAGCGGAAGCTTAGCGGGAGGACGCGATACGCAGTATTTT. As protein: CASSGSLAGGRDTQYF.

The chain carries TRBV5-1 and TRBJ1-3, with D uncertain. CDR3 size: 15 residues. CDR1 is SGHRS, CDR2 YFSETQ, per germline. V was shortened by 0 bases and J by 3 bases, with 10 bases between the two germline ends. CDR3 region: CASSLAVGGGNTIYF. The CDR3 bases are TGCGCCAGCAGCTTGGCCGTTGGAGGTGGAAACACCATATATTTT. The whole variable domain, remainder taken from reference TRBV5-1 and TRBJ1-3, is KAGVTQTPRYLIKTRGQQVTLSCSPISGHRSVSWYQQTPGQGLQFLFEYFSETQRNKGNFPGRFSGRQFSNSRSEMNVSTLELGDSALYLCASSLAVGGGNTIYFGEGSWLTVV.

The V call is TRBV7-9, the J call TRBJ2-7, with 8 bases fitting TRBD2. The CDR3 has 17 residues. The germline CDR1 and CDR2 sequences are SEHNR and FQNEAQ (reference sequence). After removal of 1 base from V and 0 bases from J, the junction contained 8 bases not matched to a gene. The CDR3 DNA reads TGTGCCAGCAGCTTAGGGTCGGGACTAGGGAGCTCCTACGAGCAGTACTTC. Encoded protein: CASSLGSGLGSSYEQYF.

As for this clone: This CDR3 is also generated by other DNA sequences in the sample. The chain links TRBV30 to TRBJ1-5, with D tentatively TRBD1 (5 bases). Germline CDR1 and CDR2: GTSNPN and SVGIG (reference sequence). The CDR3 totals 13 residues. V dropped 2 bases and J dropped 2 bases, with 7 bases sitting between them. The CDR3 loop reads CAWSSRGNQPQHF. Written as DNA, the CDR3 is TGTGCCTGGAGTTCCAGGGGCAATCAGCCCCAGCATTTT.

The CDR3 nucleotides read TGTGCCAGTAGTATTTTCCAAAACAGAGCAACTAATGAAAAACTGTTTTTT. Translation: CASSIFQNRATNEKLFF. The rearrangement joins TRBV19 to TRBJ1-4, with D uncertain. CDR1 is LNHDA, CDR2 SQIVND, per germline (reference sequence). This CDR3 spans 17 amino acids. V lost 3 bases and J lost 0, with 14 bases in between.

This clone was counted once. This chain links TRBV30 with TRBJ2-7; 8 positions match TRBD2. The CDR3 covers 16 residues. The ends lost 0 bases at V and 2 bases at J; junction bases unmatched: 9. Germline V gene sequence: CDR1 GTSNPN, CDR2 SVGIG (reference sequence). The CDR3 DNA is TGTGCCTGGAGTGTCTCGTCGGCGGGAGGCCCCTACGAGCAGTACTTC. Encoded protein: CAWSVSSAGGPYEQYF.

CDR3 sequence: CASSRGIEAFF. CDR3 sequence (DNA): TGTGCCAGTAGTAGGGGCATTGAAGCTTTCTTT. The chain uses TRBV19 and TRBJ1-1; weak D call: TRBD1 (5 bases). Trimming stripped 4 bases from V and 7 bases from J, with 7 bases between. In germline, CDR1 is LNHDA, CDR2 SQIVND (reference sequence). The CDR3 runs to 11 residues. Full variable domain (remainder filled in from reference TRBV19 and TRBJ1-1): DGGITQSPKYLFRKEGQNVTLSCEQNLNHDAMYWYRQDPGQGLRLIYYSQIVNDFQKGDIAEGYSVSREKKESFPLTVTSAQKNPTAFYLCASSRGIEAFFGQGTRLTVV.

The V and J genes are TRBV27 and TRBJ1-1; 9 bases are shared with TRBD1. Germline CDR1 reads MNHEY; CDR2 reads SMNVEV (reference sequence). The CDR3 spans 15 residues. V shed 4 bases and J 4 bases; nucleotides not matched to a gene: 7. The CDR3 region is CASSSQGAQGTEAFF. CDR3 bases: TGTGCCAGCAGTTCACAGGGGGCGCAAGGCACTGAAGCTTTCTTT.

The chain links TRBV28 to TRBJ1-6; TRBD1 matches 8 bases. This CDR3 has 15 residues. Germline-derived CDR1 and CDR2 are MDHEN and SYDVKM. V trimming: 6 bases; J trimming: 5 bases; junction bases outside the gene matches: 6. This CDR3 is CASSTGTGNNSPLHF. The CDR3 coding sequence is TGTGCCAGCAGCACCGGGACAGGAAATAATTCACCCCTCCACTTT. The full variable domain, rest sourced from reference TRBV28 and TRBJ1-6, is DVKVTQSSRYLVKRTGEKVFLECVQDMDHENMFWYRQDPGLGLRLIYFSYDVKMKEKGDIPEGYSVSREKKERFSLILESASTNQTSMYLCASSTGTGNNSPLHFGNGTRLTVT.

This sequence joins TRBV15 and TRBJ2-2; possible D gene TRBD2, 5 bases. The CDR3 loop spans 16 amino acids. The ends were cut back, 3 bases at V and 2 bases at J, with 13 bases in the middle. Per germline, CDR1 LNHNV and CDR2 YYDKDF (reference sequence). This CDR3 is CATSRERRINTGELFF. CDR3 bases: TGTGCCACCAGCAGGGAGCGGCGGATAAACACCGGGGAGCTGTTTTTT.

The rearrangement uses TRBV7-9 and TRBJ2-7; a weak D match, TRBD2 (5 bases). V gave up 1 base and J gave up 1 base, with 11 bases separating them. The CDR3 is 15 amino acids. Germline lookup yields CDR1 SEHNR and CDR2 FQNEAQ (reference sequence). CDR3 DNA: TGTGCCAGCAGCTTAGAAGTTGGGAGTTCCTACGAGCAGTACTTC. Its translation is CASSLEVGSSYEQYF.

V usage is TRBV28 and J usage is TRBJ2-7, with 7 bases lining up with TRBD1. This CDR3 has 15 amino acids. Germline V lookup: CDR1 MDHEN, CDR2 SYDVKM. J was trimmed by 2 bases and V by 9 bases; bases with no gene match: 13. The CDR3 region has the DNA TGTGCCAGTTCACAGAGGGACAGAATTACCTACGAGCAGTACTTC. Protein product: CASSQRDRITYEQYF.

The CDR3 region is CASRHEGGADYGYTF. CDR3 sequence (DNA): TGTGCCAGCAGACACGAGGGAGGGGCTGACTATGGCTACACCTTC. This chain joins TRBV5-4 and TRBJ1-2; the D gene is possibly TRBD1 (5 bases). The germline gives CDR1 SGHNT, CDR2 YYREEE (reference sequence). Trimming shortened V by 5 bases and J by 3 bases, and 17 bases separated the two germline ends. This CDR3 spans 15 amino acids.

This chain's CDR3 is CASSALGQGNTYNSPLHF. The CDR3 region has the DNA TGTGCCAGCAGTGCCCTGGGACAGGGTAATACCTATAATTCACCCCTCCACTTT. The rearrangement links TRBV6-1 to TRBJ1-6; TRBD1 agrees at 9 bases. The germline V gene encodes CDR1 MNHNS and CDR2 SASEGT. CDR3 size: 18 residues. The ends lost 4 bases at V and 2 bases at J; junction bases unmatched: 9.